What follows is one T cell receptor beta chain and its context. Original processing methods: Amplification of reference gene primers was used by the study to estimate nucleated cell counts. Some clones are missing from TCRdb's copy, which holds only in-frame ones; the method was immunoSEQ multiplex PCR. The D gene and trimming were derived from the DNA, and the V and J assignments and clone size from that table. The sample has around 81,000 clones, 80% to 90% seen once; the top ten hold nearly 5%. This sample is drawn from a study of blood T cell repertoires in COVID-19. Study-level background: COVID-19 samples from acute and convalescent phases originated in the United States, Italy and Spain. The cDNA or gDNA used as material had been derived from T cells, B-cell-depleted T cells, or PBMCs.

The CDR3 is made up of 13 amino acids. The V end lost 4 bases, the J end lost 3 bases, and 11 bases lay between the germline ends. Germline assignment: CDR1 SGHRS and CDR2 YFSETQ. The sequence was obtained from a woman of 80 years or more with acute or convalescent COVID-19. The sequenced material came from peripheral blood. J is TRBJ2-7 and V is TRBV5-1, with D possibly being TRBD2 (5 bases). The chain's CDR3 is CASSRGGGYEQYF. CDR3 coding DNA: TGCGCCAGCAGCCGCGGAGGCGGCTACGAGCAGTACTTC.